The 2 T cell receptor beta chains below come from one sample, sequenced in a study of cytomegalovirus exposure and HLA in healthy donors. PCR employed 60 Vbeta and 13 Jbeta primers. The table came from immunoSEQ multiplex PCR; TCRdb's copy has only in-frame clones and leaves some out. The sample gives some 200,000 clones, around 77% of which show up once; about 2.7% is in the top ten. Sequenced input: PBMCs. All receptors come from a woman aged 30 to 39 in good health and CMV-seronegative.

The chain has TRBV5-1 and TRBJ1-1, with unresolved D. Trimming left V 2 bases short and J 1 base short, with 9 bases between. This CDR3 region has 14 residues. Germline V gives CDR1 SGHRS, CDR2 YFSETQ. The CDR3 coding sequence is TGCGCCAGCAGCTTTTGGCAGGCGAACACTGAAGCTTTCTTT. Its translation: CASSFWQANTEAFF. Filled out from reference TRBV5-1 and TRBJ1-1, the complete variable domain reads KAGVTQTPRYLIKTRGQQVTLSCSPISGHRSVSWYQQTPGQGLQFLFEYFSETQRNKGNFPGRFSGRQFSNSRSEMNVSTLELGDSALYLCASSFWQANTEAFFGQGTRLTVV.

V gene TRBV6-1 combines with J gene TRBJ2-7; TRBD1 aligns across 7 bases. Germline CDR1 is MNHNS and CDR2 is SASEGT. Trimming removed 4 bases from V and 3 bases from J; junction bases left unmatched: 15. This CDR3 is 17 amino acids long. The chain's CDR3 is CASSVPGPGTELYEQYF. The DNA of the CDR3 is TGTGCCAGCAGTGTTCCGGGTCCCGGGACAGAACTCTACGAGCAGTACTTC.